The entry that follows covers one T cell receptor (beta chain) sequence. Its antigen is currently unknown. This entry is derived from a study of CXCR3-negative and CXCR3-positive naive CD8 T cells. Study overall: The libraries yielded roughly 130 million TRB reads, about 1.5 +/- 0.3 million each.

With UMI labels, 5' RACE was used to prepare the TRB cDNA libraries. After re-calling the 5' RACE reads, TCRdb lists one entry per CDR3 protein, DNA absent. Its table records around 60,000 distinct CDR3 sequences. Identification of naive CD8+ T cells rested on CD45RO-CCR7+CD27+CD95- status. Study findings and constraints: Whereas memory cells differed, naive CXCR3-negative and CXCR3-positive cells shared similar TRBV-TRBJ usage.

Sample: naive CXCR3- CD8+ T cells from blood. Sample subset: CD45RO-CCR7+CD27+CD95- naive CD8+ T cells lacking CXCR3 (TNR3-). The clonotype originates from a human donor in good health. Some clones in this sample may be carry-over from other donors' samples.

CDR3 amino acids: CSVAYGFYEQYF. The genes are TRBV29-1 and TRBJ2-7. Germline-derived CDR1 and CDR2 are SQVTM and ANQGSEA. CDR3 size: 12 residues.